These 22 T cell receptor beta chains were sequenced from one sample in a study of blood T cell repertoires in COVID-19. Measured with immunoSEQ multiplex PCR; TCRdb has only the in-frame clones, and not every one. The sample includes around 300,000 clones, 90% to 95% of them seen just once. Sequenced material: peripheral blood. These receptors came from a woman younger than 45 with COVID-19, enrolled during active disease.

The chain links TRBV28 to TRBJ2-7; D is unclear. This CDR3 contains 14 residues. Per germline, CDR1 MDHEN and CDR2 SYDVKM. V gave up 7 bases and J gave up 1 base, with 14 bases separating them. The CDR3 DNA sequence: TGTGCCAGCAACTTATATGGTCCATCCTACGAGCAGTACTTC. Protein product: CASNLYGPSYEQYF.

CDR3 sequence: CASSLTGTYEQYF. The CDR3 nucleotides read TGCGCCAGCAGCTTAACAGGAACTTACGAGCAGTACTTC. The chain recombines TRBV5-1 with TRBJ2-7; TRBD1 might be the D (5 bases). V lost 2 bases, J lost 4 bases, and 10 bases lay in between. CDR3 length equals 13 residues. Germline values: CDR1 SGHRS, CDR2 YFSETQ.

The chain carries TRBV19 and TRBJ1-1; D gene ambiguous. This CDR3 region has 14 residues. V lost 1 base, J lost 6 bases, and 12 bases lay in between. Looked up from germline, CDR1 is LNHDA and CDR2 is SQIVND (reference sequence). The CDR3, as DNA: TGTGCCAGTAGTATAGTCGACGGAGTCCCTGAAGCTTTCTTT. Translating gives CASSIVDGVPEAFF.

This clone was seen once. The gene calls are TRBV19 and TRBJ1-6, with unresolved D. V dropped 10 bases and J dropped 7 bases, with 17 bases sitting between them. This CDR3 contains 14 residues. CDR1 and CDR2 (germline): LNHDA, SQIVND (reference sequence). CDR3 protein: CATKGSTINSPLHF. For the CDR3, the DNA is TGTGCCACCAAAGGGAGCACAATAAATTCACCCCTCCACTTT.

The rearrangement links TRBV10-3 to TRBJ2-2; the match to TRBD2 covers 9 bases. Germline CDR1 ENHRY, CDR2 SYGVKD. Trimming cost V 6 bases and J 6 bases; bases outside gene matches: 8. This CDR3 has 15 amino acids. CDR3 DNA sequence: TGTGCCATCAGGAGGAATAGCGGGAGTGCCGGGGAGCTGTTTTTT. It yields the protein CAIRRNSGSAGELFF.

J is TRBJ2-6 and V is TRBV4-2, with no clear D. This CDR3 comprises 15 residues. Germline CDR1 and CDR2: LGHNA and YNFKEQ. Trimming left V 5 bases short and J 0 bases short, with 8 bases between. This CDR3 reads CASSSRSSGANVLTF. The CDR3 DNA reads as TGTGCCAGCAGCTCCCGGTCCTCTGGGGCCAACGTCCTGACTTTC.

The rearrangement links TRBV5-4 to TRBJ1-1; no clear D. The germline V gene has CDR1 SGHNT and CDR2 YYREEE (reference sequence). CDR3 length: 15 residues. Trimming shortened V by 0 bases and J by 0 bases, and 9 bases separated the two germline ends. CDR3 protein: CASSLDSHMNTEAFF. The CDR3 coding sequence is TGTGCCAGCAGCTTGGACAGCCACATGAACACTGAAGCTTTCTTT.

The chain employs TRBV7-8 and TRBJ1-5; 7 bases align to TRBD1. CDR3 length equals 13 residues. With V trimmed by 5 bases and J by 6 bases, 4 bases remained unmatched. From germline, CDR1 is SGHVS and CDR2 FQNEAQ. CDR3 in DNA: TGTGCCAGCAGCACCTCAGGGGGTCAGCCCCAGCATTTT. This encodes CASSTSGGQPQHF.

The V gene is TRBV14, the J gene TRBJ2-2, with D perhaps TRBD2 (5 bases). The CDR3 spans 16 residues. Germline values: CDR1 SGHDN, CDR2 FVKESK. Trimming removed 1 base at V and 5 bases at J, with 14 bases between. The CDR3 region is CASSQVGPRRTGELFF. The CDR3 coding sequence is TGTGCCAGCAGCCAAGTCGGACCCCGGAGGACCGGGGAGCTGTTTTTT. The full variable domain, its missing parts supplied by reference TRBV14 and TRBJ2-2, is EAGVTQFPSHSVIEKGQTVTLRCDPISGHDNLYWYRRVMGKEIKFLLHFVKESKQDESGMPNNRFLAERTGGTYSTLKVQPAELEDSGVYFCASSQVGPRRTGELFFGEGSRLTVL.

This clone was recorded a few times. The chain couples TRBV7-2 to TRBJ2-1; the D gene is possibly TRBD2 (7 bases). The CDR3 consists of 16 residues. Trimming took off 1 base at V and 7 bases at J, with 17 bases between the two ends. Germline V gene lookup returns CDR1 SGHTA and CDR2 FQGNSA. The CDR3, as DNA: TGTGCCAGCAGCTTAGGGGCGAGGGGGAGGGGGAATGAGCAGTTCTTC. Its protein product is CASSLGARGRGNEQFF. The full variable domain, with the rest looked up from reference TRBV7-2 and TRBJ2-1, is GAGVSQSPSNKVTEKGKDVELRCDPISGHTALYWYRQSLGQGLEFLIYFQGNSAPDKSGLPSDRFSAERTGGSVSTLTIQRTQQEDSAVYLCASSLGARGRGNEQFFGPGTRLTVL.

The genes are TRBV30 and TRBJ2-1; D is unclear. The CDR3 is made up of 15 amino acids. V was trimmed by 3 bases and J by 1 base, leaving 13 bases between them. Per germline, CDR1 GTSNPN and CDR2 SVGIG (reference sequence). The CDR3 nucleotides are TGTGCCTGGAGGGAGCGTCTACTATCCTACAATGAGCAGTTCTTC. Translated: CAWRERLLSYNEQFF.

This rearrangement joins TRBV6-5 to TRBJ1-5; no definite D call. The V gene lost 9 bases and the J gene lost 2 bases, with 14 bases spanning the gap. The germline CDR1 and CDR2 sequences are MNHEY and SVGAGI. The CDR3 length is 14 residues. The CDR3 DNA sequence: TGTGCCAGTAAACCAACCCAGGGCAATCAGCCCCAGCATTTT. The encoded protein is CASKPTQGNQPQHF.

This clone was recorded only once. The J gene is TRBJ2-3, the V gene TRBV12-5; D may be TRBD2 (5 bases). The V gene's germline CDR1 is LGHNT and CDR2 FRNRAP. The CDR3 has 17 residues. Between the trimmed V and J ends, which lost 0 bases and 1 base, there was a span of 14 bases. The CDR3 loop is CASGLVLGSGRTDTQYF. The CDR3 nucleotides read TGTGCTAGTGGTTTGGTACTGGGGAGCGGCCGCACAGATACGCAGTATTTT.

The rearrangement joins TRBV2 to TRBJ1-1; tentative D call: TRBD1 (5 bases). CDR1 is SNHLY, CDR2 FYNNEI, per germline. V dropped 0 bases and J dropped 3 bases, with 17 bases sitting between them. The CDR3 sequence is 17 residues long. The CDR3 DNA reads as TGTGCCAGCAGTGAAGCGCTTCGGGGGGATTGGGACACTGAAGCTTTCTTT. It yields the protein CASSEALRGDWDTEAFF. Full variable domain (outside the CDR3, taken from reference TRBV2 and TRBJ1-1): EPEVTQTPSHQVTQMGQEVILRCVPISNHLYFYWYRQILGQKVEFLVSFYNNEISEKSEIFDDQFSVERPDGSNFTLKIRSTKLEDSAMYFCASSEALRGDWDTEAFFGQGTRLTVV.

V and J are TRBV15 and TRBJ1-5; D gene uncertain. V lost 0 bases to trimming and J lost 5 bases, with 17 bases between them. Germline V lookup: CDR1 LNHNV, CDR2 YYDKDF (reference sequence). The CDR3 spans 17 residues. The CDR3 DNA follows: TGTGCCACCAGCAGAGATCTAGGGTGGGAGGAGGATCAGCCCCAGCATTTT. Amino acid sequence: CATSRDLGWEEDQPQHF.

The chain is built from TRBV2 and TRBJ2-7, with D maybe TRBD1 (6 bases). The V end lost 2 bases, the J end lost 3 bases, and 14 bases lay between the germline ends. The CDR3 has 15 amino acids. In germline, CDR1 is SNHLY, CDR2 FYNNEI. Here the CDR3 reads CASSERGQGVYEQYF. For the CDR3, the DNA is TGTGCCAGCAGTGAAAGGGGACAAGGGGTCTACGAGCAGTACTTC.

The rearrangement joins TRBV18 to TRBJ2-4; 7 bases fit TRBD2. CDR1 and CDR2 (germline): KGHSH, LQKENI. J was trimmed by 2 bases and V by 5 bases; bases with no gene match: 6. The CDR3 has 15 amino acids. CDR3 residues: CASSGGGGSKNIQYF. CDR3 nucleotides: TGTGCCAGCTCAGGTGGCGGGGGATCCAAAAACATTCAGTACTTC. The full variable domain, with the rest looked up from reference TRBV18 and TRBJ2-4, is NAGVMQNPRHLVRRRGQEARLRCSPMKGHSHVYWYRQLPEEGLKFMVYLQKENIIDESGMPKERFSAEFPKEGPSILRIQQVVRGDSAAYFCASSGGGGSKNIQYFGAGTRLSVL.

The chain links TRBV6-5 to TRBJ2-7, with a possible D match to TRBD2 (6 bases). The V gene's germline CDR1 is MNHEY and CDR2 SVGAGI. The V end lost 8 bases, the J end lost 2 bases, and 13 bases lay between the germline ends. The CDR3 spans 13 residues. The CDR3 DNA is TGTGCCAGCTTTGCGGGATCCCCCTACGAGCAGTACTTC. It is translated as CASFAGSPYEQYF.

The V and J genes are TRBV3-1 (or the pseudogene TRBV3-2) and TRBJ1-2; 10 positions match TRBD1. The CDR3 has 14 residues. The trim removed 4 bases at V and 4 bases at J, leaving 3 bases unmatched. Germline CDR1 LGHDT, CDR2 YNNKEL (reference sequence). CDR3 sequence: CASSRTGGSYGYTF. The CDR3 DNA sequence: TGTGCCAGCAGCCGGACAGGGGGGAGCTATGGCTACACCTTC.

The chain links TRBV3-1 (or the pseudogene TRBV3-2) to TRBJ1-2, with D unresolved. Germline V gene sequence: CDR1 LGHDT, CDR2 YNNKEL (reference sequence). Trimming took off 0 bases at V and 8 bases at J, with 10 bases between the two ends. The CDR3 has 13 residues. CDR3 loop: CASSQDEAWGYTF. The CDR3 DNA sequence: TGTGCCAGCAGCCAAGATGAAGCGTGGGGCTACACCTTC.

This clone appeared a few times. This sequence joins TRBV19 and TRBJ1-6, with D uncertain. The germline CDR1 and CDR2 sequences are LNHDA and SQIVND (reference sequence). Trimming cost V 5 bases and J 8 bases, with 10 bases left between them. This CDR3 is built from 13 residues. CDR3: CASSHEADSPLHF. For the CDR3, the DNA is TGTGCCAGTAGTCACGAAGCGGATTCACCCCTCCACTTT.

The CDR3 spells CASSRQGQENSPLHF. The CDR3 coding sequence is TGCGCCAGCAGCCGACAGGGACAGGAAAATTCACCCCTCCACTTT. The chain combines TRBV4-1 with TRBJ1-6; 8 nucleotides match TRBD1. CDR1 and CDR2 from the germline V gene are MGHRA and YSYEKL. V trimming: 4 bases; J trimming: 7 bases; junction bases outside the gene matches: 6. The CDR3 has 15 residues.